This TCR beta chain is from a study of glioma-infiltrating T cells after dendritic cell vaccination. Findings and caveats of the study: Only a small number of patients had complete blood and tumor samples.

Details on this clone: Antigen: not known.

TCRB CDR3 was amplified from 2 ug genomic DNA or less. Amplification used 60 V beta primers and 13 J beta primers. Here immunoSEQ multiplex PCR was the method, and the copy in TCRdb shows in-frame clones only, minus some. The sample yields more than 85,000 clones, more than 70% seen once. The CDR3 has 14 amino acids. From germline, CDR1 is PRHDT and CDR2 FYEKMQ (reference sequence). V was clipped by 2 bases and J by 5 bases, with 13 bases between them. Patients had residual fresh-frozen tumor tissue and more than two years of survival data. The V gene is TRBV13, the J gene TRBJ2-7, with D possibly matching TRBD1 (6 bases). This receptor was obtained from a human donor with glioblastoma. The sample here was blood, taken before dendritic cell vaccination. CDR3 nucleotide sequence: TGTGCCAGCAGCTTAAAGCTGGGGGCCGACGAGCAGTACTTC. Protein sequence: CASSLKLGADEQYF.